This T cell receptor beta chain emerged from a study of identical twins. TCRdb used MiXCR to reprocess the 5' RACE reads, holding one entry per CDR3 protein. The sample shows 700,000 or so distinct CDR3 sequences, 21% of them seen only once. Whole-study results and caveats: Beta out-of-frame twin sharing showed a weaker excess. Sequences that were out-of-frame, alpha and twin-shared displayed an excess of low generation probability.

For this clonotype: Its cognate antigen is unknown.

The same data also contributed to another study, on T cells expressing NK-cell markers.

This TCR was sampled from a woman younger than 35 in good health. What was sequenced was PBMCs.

As DNA, the CDR3 is TGTGCCAGCAGCAACGGACTTCCCAGCCACTATGGCTACACCTTC. Residues: CASSNGLPSHYGYTF. V and J are TRBV7-9 and TRBJ1-2; no reliable D call. The CDR3 spans 15 residues. V dropped 5 bases and J dropped 3 bases, with 16 bases sitting between them. Looked up from germline, CDR1 is SEHNR and CDR2 is FQNEAQ (reference sequence).